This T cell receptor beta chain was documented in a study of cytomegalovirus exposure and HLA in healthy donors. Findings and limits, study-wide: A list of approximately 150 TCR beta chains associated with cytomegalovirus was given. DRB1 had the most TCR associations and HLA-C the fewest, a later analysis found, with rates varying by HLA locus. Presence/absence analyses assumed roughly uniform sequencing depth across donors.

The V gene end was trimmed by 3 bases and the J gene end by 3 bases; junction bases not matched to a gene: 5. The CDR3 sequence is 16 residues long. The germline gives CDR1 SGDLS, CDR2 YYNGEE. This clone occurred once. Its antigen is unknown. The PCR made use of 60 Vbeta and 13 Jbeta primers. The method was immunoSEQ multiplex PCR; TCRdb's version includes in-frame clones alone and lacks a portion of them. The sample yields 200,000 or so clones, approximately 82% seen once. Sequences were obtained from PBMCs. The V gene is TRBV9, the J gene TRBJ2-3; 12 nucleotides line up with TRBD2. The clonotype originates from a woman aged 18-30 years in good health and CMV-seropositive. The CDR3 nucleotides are TGTGCCAGCAGCGCGACGACTAGCGGGGGAACAGATACGCAGTATTTT. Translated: CASSATTSGGTDTQYF.